Included here is one TCR beta chain sequence, with context. The antigen this receptor binds is unknown. Base qualities are missing; no much larger clone stands one base away. This entry comes from a study of T cell changes during pregnancy in multiple sclerosis (dated by TCRdb to about 2019). Study-wide context: Changes in the T cell repertoire over the course of pregnancy were examined in this study in women with multiple sclerosis.

For CDR1 and CDR2, the germline V gene lists SGHRS and YFSETQ. The CDR3 measures 14 amino acids from cysteine to phenylalanine. The CDR3 DNA has 42 bases and is translated from base 1. Trimming takes 1 base from V and 4 bases from J, and the germline ends sit 8 bases apart. To prepare the library, the immunoSEQ multiplex PCR assay was applied. Entries here come from immuneACCESS through TCRdb and include only in-frame sequences with V and J called. Some clones fail to appear in such tables; in the studies checked, an unresolved V gene covers under half of the shortfall, and the cause of the remainder is unknown. This sample lists 39,000 or so clones; 92% were detected once. The ten largest account for 26% of the sample.

The material was CD8+ T cells from peripheral blood mononuclear cells, obtained before pregnancy. This TCR was recovered from a female donor with multiple sclerosis, enrolled in a pregnancy study. The chain joins TRBV5-1 to TRBJ2-2; TRBD1 might be the D gene, on 5 matching bases. The CDR3 protein sequence reads: CASSLWQGTGELFF. DNA sequence: TGCGCCAGCAGCTTGTGGCAGGGCACCGGGGAGCTGTTTTTT.